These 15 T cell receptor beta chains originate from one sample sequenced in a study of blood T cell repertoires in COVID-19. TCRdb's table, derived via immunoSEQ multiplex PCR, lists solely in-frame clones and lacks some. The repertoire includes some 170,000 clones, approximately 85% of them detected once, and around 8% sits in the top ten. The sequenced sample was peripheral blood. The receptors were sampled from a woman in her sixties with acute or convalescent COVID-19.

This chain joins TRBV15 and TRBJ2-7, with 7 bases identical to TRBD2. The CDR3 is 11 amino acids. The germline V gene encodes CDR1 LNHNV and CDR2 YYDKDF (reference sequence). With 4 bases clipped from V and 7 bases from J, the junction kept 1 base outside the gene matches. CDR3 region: CATSTGGEQYF. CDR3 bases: TGTGCCACCAGCACGGGGGGAGAGCAGTACTTC.

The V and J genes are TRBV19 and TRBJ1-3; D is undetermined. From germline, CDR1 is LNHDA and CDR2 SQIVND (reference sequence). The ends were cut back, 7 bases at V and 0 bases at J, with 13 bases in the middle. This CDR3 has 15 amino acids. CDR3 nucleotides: TGTGCCAGTACCGGGAGCGAGTCCTCTGGAAACACCATATATTTT. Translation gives CASTGSESSGNTIYF. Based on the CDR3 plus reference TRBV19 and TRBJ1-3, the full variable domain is DGGITQSPKYLFRKEGQNVTLSCEQNLNHDAMYWYRQDPGQGLRLIYYSQIVNDFQKGDIAEGYSVSREKKESFPLTVTSAQKNPTAFYLCASTGSESSGNTIYFGEGSWLTVV.

The CDR3: CASSQGYPRGSGNTIYF. As DNA, the CDR3 is TGTGCCAGCAGCCAAGGCTACCCGCGAGGTTCTGGAAACACCATATATTTT. The rearrangement joins TRBV3-1 (or the pseudogene TRBV3-2) to TRBJ1-3; D uncertain. V was cut by 1 base and J by 1 base, with 14 bases left in between. Looked up from germline, CDR1 is LGHDT and CDR2 is YNNKEL (reference sequence). The CDR3 runs 17 residues.

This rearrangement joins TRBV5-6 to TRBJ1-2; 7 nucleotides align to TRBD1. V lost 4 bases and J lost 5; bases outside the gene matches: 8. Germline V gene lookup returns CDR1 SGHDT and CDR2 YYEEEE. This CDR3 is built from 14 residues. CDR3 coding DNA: TGTGCCAGCAGCCAAGACAGGGTGGTGTATGGCTACACCTTC. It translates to CASSQDRVVYGYTF. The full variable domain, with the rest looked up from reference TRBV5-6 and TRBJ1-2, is DAGVTQSPTHLIKTRGQQVTLRCSPKSGHDTVSWYQQALGQGPQFIFQYYEEEERQRGNFPDRFSGHQFPNYSSELNVNALLLGDSALYLCASSQDRVVYGYTFGSGTRLTVV.

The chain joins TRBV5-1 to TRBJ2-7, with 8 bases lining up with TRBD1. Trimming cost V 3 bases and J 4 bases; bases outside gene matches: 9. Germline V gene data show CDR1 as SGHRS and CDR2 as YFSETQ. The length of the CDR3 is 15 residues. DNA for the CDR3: TGCGCCAGCAGCTCCCGAGCCGGGACAGGATACGAGCAGTACTTC. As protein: CASSSRAGTGYEQYF. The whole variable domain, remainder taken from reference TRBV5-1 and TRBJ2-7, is KAGVTQTPRYLIKTRGQQVTLSCSPISGHRSVSWYQQTPGQGLQFLFEYFSETQRNKGNFPGRFSGRQFSNSRSEMNVSTLELGDSALYLCASSSRAGTGYEQYFGPGTRLTVT.

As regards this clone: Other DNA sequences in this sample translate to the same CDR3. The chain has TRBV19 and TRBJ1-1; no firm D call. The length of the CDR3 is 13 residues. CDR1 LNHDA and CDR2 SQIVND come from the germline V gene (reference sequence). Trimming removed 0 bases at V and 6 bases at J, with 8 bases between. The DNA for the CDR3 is TGTGCCAGTAGTATAGACCGGGGAGCTGAAGCTTTCTTT. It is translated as CASSIDRGAEAFF.

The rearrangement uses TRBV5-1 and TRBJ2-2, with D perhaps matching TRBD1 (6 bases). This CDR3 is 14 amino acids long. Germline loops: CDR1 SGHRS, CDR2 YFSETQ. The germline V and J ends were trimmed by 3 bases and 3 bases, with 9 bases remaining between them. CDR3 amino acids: CASSYRTDTGELFF. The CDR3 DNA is TGCGCCAGCAGCTATCGGACAGACACCGGGGAGCTGTTTTTT.

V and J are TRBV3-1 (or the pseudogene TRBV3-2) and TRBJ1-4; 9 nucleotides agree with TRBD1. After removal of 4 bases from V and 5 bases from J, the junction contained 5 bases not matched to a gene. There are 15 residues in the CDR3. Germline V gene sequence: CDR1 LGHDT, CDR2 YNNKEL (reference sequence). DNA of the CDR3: TGTGCCAGCAGCCCCCTTGGGACAGGGAATGAAAAACTGTTTTTT. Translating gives CASSPLGTGNEKLFF.

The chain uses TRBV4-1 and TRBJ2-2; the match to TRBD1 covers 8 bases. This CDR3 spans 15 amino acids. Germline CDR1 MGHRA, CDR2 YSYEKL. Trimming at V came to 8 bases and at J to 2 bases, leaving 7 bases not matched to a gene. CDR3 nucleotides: TGCGCCAGCGGACCGGGACAGGATAACACCGGGGAGCTGTTTTTT. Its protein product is CASGPGQDNTGELFF.

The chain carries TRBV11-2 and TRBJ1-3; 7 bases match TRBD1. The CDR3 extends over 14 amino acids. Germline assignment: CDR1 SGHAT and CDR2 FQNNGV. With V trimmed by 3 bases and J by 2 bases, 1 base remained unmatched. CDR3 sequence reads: CASSFRGAGNTIYF. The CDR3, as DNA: TGTGCCAGCAGCTTCAGGGGGGCTGGAAACACCATATATTTT. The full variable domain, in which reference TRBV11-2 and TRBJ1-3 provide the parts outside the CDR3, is EAGVAQSPRYKIIEKRQSVAFWCNPISGHATLYWYQQILGQGPKLLIQFQNNGVVDDSQLPKDRFSAERLKGVDSTLKIQPAKLEDSAVYLCASSFRGAGNTIYFGEGSWLTVV.

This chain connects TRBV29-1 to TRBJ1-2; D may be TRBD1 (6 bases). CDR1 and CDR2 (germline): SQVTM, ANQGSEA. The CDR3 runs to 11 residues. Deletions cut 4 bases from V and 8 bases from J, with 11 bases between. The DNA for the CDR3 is TGCAGCGTTGGTGGGGGCGAGGGCTACACCTTC. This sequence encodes CSVGGGEGYTF. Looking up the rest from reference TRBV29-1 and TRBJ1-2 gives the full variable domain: SAVISQKPSRDICQRGTSLTIQCQVDSQVTMMFWYRQQPGQSLTLIATANQGSEATYESGFVIDKFPISRPNLTFSTLTVSNMSPEDSSIYLCSVGGGEGYTFGSGTRLTVV.

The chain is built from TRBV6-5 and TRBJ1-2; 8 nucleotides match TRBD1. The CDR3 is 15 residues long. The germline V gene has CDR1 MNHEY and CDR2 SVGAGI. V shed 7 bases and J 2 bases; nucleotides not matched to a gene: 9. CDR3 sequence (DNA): TGTGCCAGCACCTTAGGACAGGGATACAACTATGGCTACACCTTC. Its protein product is CASTLGQGYNYGYTF.

The CDR3 reads CASSTGTSGWAAYEQYF. The CDR3 bases are TGCGCCAGCAGCACTGGGACTAGCGGGTGGGCGGCCTACGAGCAGTACTTC. V is TRBV5-1 and J is TRBJ2-7; TRBD2 aligns across 12 bases. This CDR3 comprises 17 residues. V was pared by 4 bases and J by 2 bases, with 10 bases of the junction left unmatched. CDR1 is SGHRS and CDR2 is YFSETQ in the germline V gene.

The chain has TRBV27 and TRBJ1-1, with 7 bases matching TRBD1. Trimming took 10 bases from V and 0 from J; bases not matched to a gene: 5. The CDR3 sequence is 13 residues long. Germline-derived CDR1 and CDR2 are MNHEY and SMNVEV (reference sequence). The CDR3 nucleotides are TGTGCCACCAAGGGACAGCTGAACACTGAAGCTTTCTTT. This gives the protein CATKGQLNTEAFF.

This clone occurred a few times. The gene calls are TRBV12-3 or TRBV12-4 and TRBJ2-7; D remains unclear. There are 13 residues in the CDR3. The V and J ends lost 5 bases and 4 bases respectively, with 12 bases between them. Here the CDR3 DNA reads TGTGCCAGCAGTATCCAGGTACCGTACGAGCAGTACTTC. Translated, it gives CASSIQVPYEQYF.